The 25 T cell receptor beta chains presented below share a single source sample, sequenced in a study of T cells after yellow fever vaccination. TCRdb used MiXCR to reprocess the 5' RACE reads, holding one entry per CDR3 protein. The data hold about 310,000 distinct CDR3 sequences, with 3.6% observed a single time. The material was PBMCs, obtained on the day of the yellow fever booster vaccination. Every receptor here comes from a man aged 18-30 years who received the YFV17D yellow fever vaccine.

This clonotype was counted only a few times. This chain's CDR3 is CASSSQLDRGVYGYTF. CDR3 coding DNA: TGTGCCAGCAGTTCTCAACTTGACAGGGGCGTCTATGGCTACACCTTC. This chain connects TRBV6-6 to TRBJ1-2; the match to TRBD1 covers 8 bases. This CDR3 has 16 residues. V trimming: 4 bases; J trimming: 4 bases; junction bases outside the gene matches: 11. Germline assignment: CDR1 MNHNY and CDR2 SVGAGI (reference sequence).

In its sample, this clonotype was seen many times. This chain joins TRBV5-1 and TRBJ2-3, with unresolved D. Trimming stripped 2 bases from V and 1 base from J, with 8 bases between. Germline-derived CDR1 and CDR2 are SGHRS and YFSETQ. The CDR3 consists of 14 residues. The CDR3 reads CASSFGQGTDTQYF. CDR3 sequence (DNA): TGCGCCAGCAGCTTCGGCCAGGGCACAGATACGCAGTATTTT.

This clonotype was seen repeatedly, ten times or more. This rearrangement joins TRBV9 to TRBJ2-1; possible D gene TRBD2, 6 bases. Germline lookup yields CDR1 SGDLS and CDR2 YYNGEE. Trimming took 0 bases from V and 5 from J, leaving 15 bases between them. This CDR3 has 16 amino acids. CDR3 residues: CASSVAPRRGDNEQFF. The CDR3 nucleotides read TGTGCCAGCAGCGTAGCCCCCCGGCGGGGCGACAATGAGCAGTTCTTC. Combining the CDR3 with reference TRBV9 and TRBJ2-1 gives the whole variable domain DSGVTQTPKHLITATGQRVTLRCSPRSGDLSVYWYQQSLDQGLQFLIQYYNGEERAKGNILERFSAQQFPDLHSELNLSSLELGDSALYFCASSVAPRRGDNEQFFGPGTRLTVL.

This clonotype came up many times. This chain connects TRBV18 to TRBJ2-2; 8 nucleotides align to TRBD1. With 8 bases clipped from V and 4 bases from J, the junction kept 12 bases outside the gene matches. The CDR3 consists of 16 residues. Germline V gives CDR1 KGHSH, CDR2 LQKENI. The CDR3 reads CASPGATTGATGELFF. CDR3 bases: TGTGCCAGCCCCGGAGCCACGACAGGGGCCACCGGGGAGCTGTTTTTT.

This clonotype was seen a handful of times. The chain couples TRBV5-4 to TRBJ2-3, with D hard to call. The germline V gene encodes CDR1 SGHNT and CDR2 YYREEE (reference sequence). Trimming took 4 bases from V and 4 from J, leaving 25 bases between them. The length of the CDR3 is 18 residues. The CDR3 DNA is TGTGCCAGCAGCCCCAGTCGTGGCCTCCTATCTAGTGCAGATACGCAGTATTTT. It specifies CASSPSRGLLSSADTQYF.

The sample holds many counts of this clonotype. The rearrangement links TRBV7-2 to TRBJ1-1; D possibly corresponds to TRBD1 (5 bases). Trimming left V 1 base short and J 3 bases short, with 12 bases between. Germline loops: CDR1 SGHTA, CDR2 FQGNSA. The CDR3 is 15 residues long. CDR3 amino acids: CASSLVAGLYTEAFF. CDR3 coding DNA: TGTGCCAGCAGCTTAGTAGCGGGGCTTTACACTGAAGCTTTCTTT.

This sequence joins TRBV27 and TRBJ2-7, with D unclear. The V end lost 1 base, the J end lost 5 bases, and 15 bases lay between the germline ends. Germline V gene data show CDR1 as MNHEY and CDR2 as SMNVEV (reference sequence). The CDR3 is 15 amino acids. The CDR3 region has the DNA TGTGCCAGCAGTTTATACATGGTCCTCCGGAACGAGCAGTACTTC. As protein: CASSLYMVLRNEQYF.

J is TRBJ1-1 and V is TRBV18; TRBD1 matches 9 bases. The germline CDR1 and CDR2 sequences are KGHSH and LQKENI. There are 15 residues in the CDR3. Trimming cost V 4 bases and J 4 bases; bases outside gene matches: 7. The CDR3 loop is CASSLNRGRGTEAFF. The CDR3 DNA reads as TGTGCCAGCTCACTAAACAGGGGGCGAGGCACTGAAGCTTTCTTT. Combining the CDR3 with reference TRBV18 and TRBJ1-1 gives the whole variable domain NAGVMQNPRHLVRRRGQEARLRCSPMKGHSHVYWYRQLPEEGLKFMVYLQKENIIDESGMPKERFSAEFPKEGPSILRIQQVVRGDSAAYFCASSLNRGRGTEAFFGQGTRLTVV.

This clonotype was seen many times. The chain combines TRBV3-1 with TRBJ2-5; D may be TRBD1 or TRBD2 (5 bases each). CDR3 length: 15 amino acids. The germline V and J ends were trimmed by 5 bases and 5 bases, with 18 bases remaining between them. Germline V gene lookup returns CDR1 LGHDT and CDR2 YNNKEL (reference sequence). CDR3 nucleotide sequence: TGTGCCAGCAGCGGGGGTCTTGTGGCAGCCGAGACCCAGTACTTC. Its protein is CASSGGLVAAETQYF.

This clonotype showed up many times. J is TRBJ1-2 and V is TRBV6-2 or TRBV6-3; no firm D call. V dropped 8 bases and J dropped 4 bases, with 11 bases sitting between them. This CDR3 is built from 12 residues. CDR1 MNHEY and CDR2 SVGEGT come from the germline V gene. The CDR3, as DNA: TGTGCCAGCTCGGAGACCTCCTATGGCTACACCTTC. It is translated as CASSETSYGYTF.

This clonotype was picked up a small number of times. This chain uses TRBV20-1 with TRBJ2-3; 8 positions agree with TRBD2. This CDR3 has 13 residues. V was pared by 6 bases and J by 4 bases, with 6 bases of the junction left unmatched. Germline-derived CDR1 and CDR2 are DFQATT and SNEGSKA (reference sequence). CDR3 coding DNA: TGCAGTGCACAGACGGGGGGGCCAGATACGCAGTATTTT. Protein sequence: CSAQTGGPDTQYF.

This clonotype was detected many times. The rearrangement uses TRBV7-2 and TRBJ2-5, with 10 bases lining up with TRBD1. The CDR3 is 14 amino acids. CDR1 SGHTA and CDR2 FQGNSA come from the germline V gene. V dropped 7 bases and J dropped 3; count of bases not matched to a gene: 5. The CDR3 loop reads CASIETGGEETQYF. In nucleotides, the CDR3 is TGTGCCAGCATCGAGACAGGGGGCGAAGAGACCCAGTACTTC.

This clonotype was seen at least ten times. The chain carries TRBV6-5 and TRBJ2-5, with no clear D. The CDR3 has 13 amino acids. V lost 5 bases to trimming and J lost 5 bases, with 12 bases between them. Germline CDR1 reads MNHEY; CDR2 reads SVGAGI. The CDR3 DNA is TGTGCCAGCAGTCTGACACGCCGGGAGACCCAGTACTTC. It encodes CASSLTRRETQYF.

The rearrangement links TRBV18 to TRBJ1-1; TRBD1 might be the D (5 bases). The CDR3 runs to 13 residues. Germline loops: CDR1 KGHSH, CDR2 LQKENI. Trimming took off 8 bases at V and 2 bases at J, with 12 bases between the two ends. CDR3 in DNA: TGTGCCAGCCACGTGAGGGGAAACACTGAAGCTTTCTTT. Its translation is CASHVRGNTEAFF.

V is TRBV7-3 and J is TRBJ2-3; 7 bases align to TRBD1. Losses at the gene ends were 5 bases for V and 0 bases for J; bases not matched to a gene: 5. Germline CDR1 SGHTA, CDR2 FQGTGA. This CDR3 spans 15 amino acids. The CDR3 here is CASSPTGESTDTQYF. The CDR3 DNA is TGTGCCAGCAGCCCCACAGGGGAGAGCACAGATACGCAGTATTTT.

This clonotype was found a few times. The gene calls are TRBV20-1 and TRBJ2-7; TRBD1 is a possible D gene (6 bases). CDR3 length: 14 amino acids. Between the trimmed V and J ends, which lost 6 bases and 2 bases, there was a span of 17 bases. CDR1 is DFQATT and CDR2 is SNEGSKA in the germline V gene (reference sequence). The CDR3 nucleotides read TGCAGTGCCAGGGCCCTCCAGGGGACCTACGAGCAGTACTTC. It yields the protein CSARALQGTYEQYF.

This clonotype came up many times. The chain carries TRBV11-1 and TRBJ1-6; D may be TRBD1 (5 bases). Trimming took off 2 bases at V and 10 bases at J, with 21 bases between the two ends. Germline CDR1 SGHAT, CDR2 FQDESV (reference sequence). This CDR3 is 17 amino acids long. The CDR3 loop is CASSLRTPGRLGSPLHF. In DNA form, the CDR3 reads TGTGCCAGCAGCTTACGTACGCCAGGGCGATTGGGATCACCCCTCCACTTT.

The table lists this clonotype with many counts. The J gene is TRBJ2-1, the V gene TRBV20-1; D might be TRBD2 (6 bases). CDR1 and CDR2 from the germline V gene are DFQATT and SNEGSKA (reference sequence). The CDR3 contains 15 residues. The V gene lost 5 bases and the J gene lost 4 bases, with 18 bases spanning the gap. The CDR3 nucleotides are TGCAGTGCTGTGGGTGGGGGGTATTCATACAATGAGCAGTTCTTC. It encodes CSAVGGGYSYNEQFF.

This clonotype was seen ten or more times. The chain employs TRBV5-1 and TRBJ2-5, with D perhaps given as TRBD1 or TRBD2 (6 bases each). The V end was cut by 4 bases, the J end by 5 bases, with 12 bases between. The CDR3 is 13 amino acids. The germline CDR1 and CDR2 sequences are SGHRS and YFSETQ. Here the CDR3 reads CASSPGEVETQYF. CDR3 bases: TGCGCCAGCAGCCCAGGGGAGGTGGAGACCCAGTACTTC.

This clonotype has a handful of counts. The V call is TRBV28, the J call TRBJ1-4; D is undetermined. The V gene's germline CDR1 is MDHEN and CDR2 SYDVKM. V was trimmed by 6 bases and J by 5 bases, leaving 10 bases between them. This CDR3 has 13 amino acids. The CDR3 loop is CASRGGQNEKLFF. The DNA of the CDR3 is TGTGCCAGCAGGGGCGGTCAAAATGAAAAACTGTTTTTT.

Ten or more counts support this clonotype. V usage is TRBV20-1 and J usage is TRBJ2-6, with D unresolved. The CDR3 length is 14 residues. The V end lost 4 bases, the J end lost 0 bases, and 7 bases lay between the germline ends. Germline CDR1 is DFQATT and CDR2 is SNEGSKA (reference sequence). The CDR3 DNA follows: TGCAGTGCTATAGAAAGCTCTGGGGCCAACGTCCTGACTTTC. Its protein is CSAIESSGANVLTF.

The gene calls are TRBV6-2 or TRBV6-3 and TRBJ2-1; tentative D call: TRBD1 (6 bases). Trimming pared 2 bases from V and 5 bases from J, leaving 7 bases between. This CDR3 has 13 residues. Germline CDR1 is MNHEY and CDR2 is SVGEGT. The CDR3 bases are TGTGCCAGCAGTTACACAGGGCACAATGAGCAGTTCTTC. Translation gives CASSYTGHNEQFF.

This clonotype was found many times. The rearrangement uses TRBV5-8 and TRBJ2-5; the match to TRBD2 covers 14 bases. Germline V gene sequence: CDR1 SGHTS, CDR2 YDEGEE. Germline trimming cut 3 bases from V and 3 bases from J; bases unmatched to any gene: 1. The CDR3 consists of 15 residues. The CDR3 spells CASSWGLAGEETQYF. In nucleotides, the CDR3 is TGTGCCAGCAGCTGGGGACTAGCGGGGGAAGAGACCCAGTACTTC.

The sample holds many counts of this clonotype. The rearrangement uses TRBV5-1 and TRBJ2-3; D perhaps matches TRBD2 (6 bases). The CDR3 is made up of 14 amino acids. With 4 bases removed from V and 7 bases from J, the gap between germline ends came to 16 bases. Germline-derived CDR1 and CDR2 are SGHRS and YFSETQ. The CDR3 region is CASSLDSGENTQYF. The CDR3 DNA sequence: TGCGCCAGCAGCCTTGATTCGGGGGAGAATACGCAGTATTTT.

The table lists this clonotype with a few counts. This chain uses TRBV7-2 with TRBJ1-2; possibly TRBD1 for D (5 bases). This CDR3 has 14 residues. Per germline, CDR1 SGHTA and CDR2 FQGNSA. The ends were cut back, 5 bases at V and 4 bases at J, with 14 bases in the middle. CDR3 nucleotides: TGTGCCAGCAGCCCCCGGGACGGGTCCTATGGCTACACCTTC. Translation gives CASSPRDGSYGYTF.